Following are 28 T cell receptor beta chains from one sample sequenced in a study of cytomegalovirus exposure and HLA in healthy donors. The PCR was carried out with 60 Vbeta primers and 13 Jbeta primers. Method: immunoSEQ multiplex PCR; TCRdb's copy keeps in-frame clones and lacks some. The sample carries some 180,000 clones, about three quarters recorded once. The sample consisted of PBMCs. These receptor sequences come from a man younger than 35 in good health and CMV-seronegative.

V gene TRBV5-6 combines with J gene TRBJ2-7; 7 positions agree with TRBD1. J was trimmed by 1 base and V by 5 bases; bases with no gene match: 6. Germline values: CDR1 SGHDT, CDR2 YYEEEE. The CDR3 totals 14 residues. CDR3 sequence reads: CASRSTGTSYEQYF. Written as DNA, the CDR3 is TGTGCCAGCAGGTCGACAGGGACGTCCTACGAGCAGTACTTC.

V usage is TRBV7-2 and J usage is TRBJ1-5, with a tentative D call TRBD1 (6 bases). Germline V CDR1 and CDR2: SGHTA, FQGNSA. V lost 4 bases and J 4 bases, leaving 14 bases between the germline ends. The CDR3 has 15 amino acids. This CDR3 is CASSSQGTLNQPQHF. As DNA, the CDR3 is TGTGCCAGCAGCTCCCAGGGGACACTGAATCAGCCCCAGCATTTT.

The chain recombines TRBV11-2 with TRBJ2-7; TRBD2 might be the D (5 bases). Trimming removed 6 bases from V and 2 bases from J, with 8 bases in between. The germline gives CDR1 SGHAT, CDR2 FQNNGV. The length of the CDR3 is 12 residues. CDR3 amino acids: CASRGAAYEQYF. CDR3 nucleotide sequence: TGTGCCAGCAGGGGAGCAGCCTACGAGCAGTACTTC.

The chain is built from TRBV5-6 and TRBJ2-7; TRBD2 agrees at 10 bases. This CDR3 has 15 amino acids. Germline CDR1 SGHDT, CDR2 YYEEEE. V lost 3 bases, J lost 3 bases, and 6 bases stayed unmatched. The CDR3 DNA reads as TGTGCCAGCAGCTCGGGACTAGCGCACGGCTACGAGCAGTACTTC. It translates to CASSSGLAHGYEQYF.

The chain couples TRBV9 to TRBJ2-3, with 7 positions matching TRBD1. Germline-derived CDR1 and CDR2 are SGDLS and YYNGEE. The CDR3 totals 16 residues. J gave up 1 base and V 4 bases, and 9 bases lay outside the gene matches. As DNA, the CDR3 is TGTGCCAGCAGCTCCACGACAGGGTGGGGCACAGATACGCAGTATTTT. This translates into CASSSTTGWGTDTQYF.

J is TRBJ2-7 and V is TRBV7-2; D perhaps matches TRBD2 (5 bases). Germline CDR1 and CDR2: SGHTA and FQGNSA. Between the trimmed V and J ends, which lost 1 base and 4 bases, there was a span of 14 bases. The CDR3 totals 15 residues. Here the CDR3 DNA reads TGTGCCAGCAGCTTAGAGGTGTTGCGGGTATACGAGCAGTACTTC. This encodes CASSLEVLRVYEQYF.

This chain joins TRBV30 and TRBJ1-6, with D unresolved. The CDR3 is 16 amino acids. CDR1 GTSNPN and CDR2 SVGIG come from the germline V gene (reference sequence). V was shortened by 4 bases and J by 5 bases, with 18 bases between the two germline ends. The CDR3 DNA is TGTGCCTGGAAGGGCCGGTCGGGGATCAATAATTCACCCCTCCACTTT. Residues: CAWKGRSGINNSPLHF.

This chain uses TRBV30 with TRBJ2-2, with 11 bases fitting TRBD2. This CDR3 has 15 amino acids. The germline V gene encodes CDR1 GTSNPN and CDR2 SVGIG (reference sequence). J lost 2 bases, V lost 5 bases, and 4 bases had no gene match. The CDR3 DNA follows: TGTGCCTGGGAAGGGACTAGCGGAAACACCGGGGAGCTGTTTTTT. Protein product: CAWEGTSGNTGELFF. The variable domain in full, with the rest retrieved from reference TRBV30 and TRBJ2-2, is SQTIHQWPATLVQPVGSPLSLECTVEGTSNPNLYWYRQAAGRGLQLLFYSVGIGQISSEVPQNLSASRPQDRQFILSSKKLLLSDSGFYLCAWEGTSGNTGELFFGEGSRLTVL.

This clone appeared a single time. The rearrangement joins TRBV2 to TRBJ1-5; D perhaps matches TRBD1 (5 bases). This CDR3 is built from 15 residues. CDR1 and CDR2 (germline): SNHLY, FYNNEI. V was clipped by 4 bases and J by 0 bases, with 10 bases between them. This CDR3 reads CASSAGEHSNQPQHF. Written as DNA, the CDR3 is TGTGCCAGCAGTGCGGGGGAGCATAGCAATCAGCCCCAGCATTTT.

The rearrangement uses TRBV7-2 and TRBJ2-3; 10 nucleotides line up with TRBD2. Trimming took 3 bases from V and 5 from J; bases not matched to a gene: 8. The CDR3 is 16 amino acids. Germline-derived CDR1 and CDR2 are SGHTA and FQGNSA. CDR3 sequence (DNA): TGTGCCAGCAGCTTCCTTGGTTCTAGCGGGGGAGATACGCAGTATTTT. Amino acid sequence: CASSFLGSSGGDTQYF.

The CDR3: CASSEGWGGEAFF. The CDR3 DNA follows: TGTGCCAGCAGTGAGGGCTGGGGAGGGGAAGCTTTCTTT. This chain connects TRBV6-1 to TRBJ1-1; D uncertain. V was shortened by 3 bases and J by 8 bases, with 13 bases between the two germline ends. CDR1 and CDR2 from the germline V gene are MNHNS and SASEGT. The CDR3 is 13 residues long.

This chain links TRBV7-2 with TRBJ2-7; 7 nucleotides agree with TRBD1. The CDR3 extends over 16 amino acids. Germline V CDR1 and CDR2: SGHTA, FQGNSA. V lost 1 base and J lost 5; bases outside the gene matches: 11. The CDR3 sequence: CASSLVRGPFFDEQYF. Here the CDR3 DNA reads TGTGCCAGCAGCTTAGTAAGGGGGCCTTTTTTCGACGAGCAGTACTTC.

This clone was seen more than once but under ten times. This chain uses TRBV7-6 with TRBJ2-7; D call uncertain. CDR3 length: 13 residues. Deletions cut 1 base from V and 2 bases from J, with 6 bases between. CDR1 and CDR2 (germline): SGHVS, FNYEAQ. DNA of the CDR3: TGTGCCAGCAGCTTAGGACACACCTACGAGCAGTACTTC. Translation gives CASSLGHTYEQYF.

The chain links TRBV2 to TRBJ2-3; D unresolved. The CDR3 is 13 residues long. Germline V gives CDR1 SNHLY, CDR2 FYNNEI. V lost 10 bases, J lost 0 bases, and 11 bases lay in between. CDR3 in DNA: TGTGCCAACAAGCGTAAAAGCACAGATACGCAGTATTTT. Its protein is CANKRKSTDTQYF.

This clone showed up just a few times. This chain uses TRBV4-3 with TRBJ2-3; TRBD2 aligns across 7 bases. CDR1 LGHNA and CDR2 YSLEER come from the germline V gene. The V and J ends lost 3 bases and 2 bases, in that order; junction bases with no gene match: 5. The CDR3 has 15 amino acids. CDR3: CASSHSGALTDTQYF. In DNA, the CDR3 is TGCGCCAGCAGCCACAGCGGGGCCCTCACAGATACGCAGTATTTT.

The DNA of the CDR3 is TGTGCCAGCAGCTTAACAACTCGACAGCACTATGGCTACACCTTC. Residues: CASSLTTRQHYGYTF. This chain connects TRBV7-9 to TRBJ1-2, with D tentatively TRBD1 (5 bases). Germline CDR1 SEHNR, CDR2 FQNEAQ (reference sequence). With 2 bases removed from V and 3 bases from J, the gap between germline ends came to 13 bases. This CDR3 comprises 15 residues.

The chain carries TRBV10-3 and TRBJ2-5, with 13 bases identical to TRBD2. J gave up 4 bases and V 2 bases, and 7 bases lay outside the gene matches. Looked up from germline, CDR1 is ENHRY and CDR2 is SYGVKD. CDR3 size: 17 residues. The CDR3 nucleotides read TGTGCCATCAGTGAGCGGGGGGGACTAGCGGGATTAGAGACCCAGTACTTC. Translating it yields CAISERGGLAGLETQYF.

This chain uses TRBV7-2 with TRBJ1-4; TRBD1 might be the D (6 bases). Germline V gene data show CDR1 as SGHTA and CDR2 as FQGNSA. The V gene lost 0 bases and the J gene lost 0 bases, with 8 bases spanning the gap. The CDR3 totals 16 residues. DNA for the CDR3: TGTGCCAGCAGCTTAGCGGGGGCAGCAACTAATGAAAAACTGTTTTTT. This gives the protein CASSLAGAATNEKLFF.

This rearrangement joins TRBV20-1 to TRBJ2-1, with D possibly matching TRBD1 (5 bases). Per germline, CDR1 DFQATT and CDR2 SNEGSKA (reference sequence). CDR3 length: 10 residues. The ends were cut back, 4 bases at V and 9 bases at J, with 7 bases in the middle. In nucleotides, the CDR3 is TGCAGTGCTAAGGGGCGTGAGCAGTTCTTC. This gives the protein CSAKGREQFF.

The chain is built from TRBV10-2 and TRBJ1-4; 9 bases are a match to TRBD1. The CDR3 runs to 16 residues. Trimming took 5 bases from V and 0 from J; bases not matched to a gene: 4. Germline V lookup: CDR1 WSHSY, CDR2 SAAADI. CDR3 nucleotides: TGCGCCAGCAGTCCCGGACAGGGGACAACTAATGAAAAACTGTTTTTT. It specifies CASSPGQGTTNEKLFF.

The rearrangement uses TRBV12-5 and TRBJ2-5; TRBD1 is a possible D gene (6 bases). Germline V gene lookup returns CDR1 LGHNT and CDR2 FRNRAP. CDR3 length: 16 amino acids. The V end lost 1 base, the J end lost 4 bases, and 16 bases lay between the germline ends. The CDR3 DNA sequence: TGTGCTAGTGGTTTGGGGGCCGGGACATTTGCAGAGACCCAGTACTTC. Protein product: CASGLGAGTFAETQYF. The full variable domain, completed using reference TRBV12-5 and TRBJ2-5, is DARVTQTPRHKVTEMGQEVTMRCQPILGHNTVFWYRQTMMQGLELLAYFRNRAPLDDSGMPKDRFSAEMPDATLATLKIQPSEPRDSAVYFCASGLGAGTFAETQYFGPGTRLLVL.

This clone has more than one count but fewer than ten. The J gene is TRBJ1-1, the V gene TRBV21-1. TRBV21-1 is designated a pseudogene. The CDR3 covers 16 residues. CDR3 in amino acids: CASSKERPGGESEAFF. In DNA form, the CDR3 reads TGTGCCAGCAGCAAGGAGAGGCCGGGGGGGGAATCTGAAGCTTTCTTT.

This clone was seen only once. The CDR3 nucleotides are TGTGCCACCAGCAAGCACCCACAGGGGGAGGCGAATTCACCCCTCCACTTT. Amino acids: CATSKHPQGEANSPLHF. The V call is TRBV15, the J call TRBJ1-6; the match to TRBD1 covers 8 bases. The CDR3 is 17 residues long. Per the germline V gene, CDR1 is LNHNV and CDR2 is YYDKDF (reference sequence). The trim removed 4 bases at V and 7 bases at J, leaving 12 bases unmatched.

In this sample, this clone turned up once. This rearrangement joins TRBV13 to TRBJ1-2; TRBD1 matches 7 bases. The CDR3 loop spans 14 amino acids. The germline V gene encodes CDR1 PRHDT and CDR2 FYEKMQ (reference sequence). Trimming took 5 bases from V and 3 from J; bases not matched to a gene: 6. CDR3 amino acids: CASSRRDSYYGYTF. In DNA form, the CDR3 reads TGTGCCAGCAGCCGCCGGGACAGTTACTATGGCTACACCTTC.

The J gene is TRBJ2-2, the V gene TRBV6-1; TRBD2 matches at 7 bases. Trimming at V came to 1 base and at J to 2 bases, leaving 10 bases not matched to a gene. This CDR3 has 18 amino acids. Germline lookup yields CDR1 MNHNS and CDR2 SASEGT. The CDR3 nucleotides are TGTGCCAGCAGTGAAGTGGCGGGAGTGTATCCCAACACCGGGGAGCTGTTTTTT. This gives the protein CASSEVAGVYPNTGELFF.

The chain recombines TRBV6-1 with TRBJ2-7; 8 bases fit TRBD2. Trimming took 1 base from V and 4 from J; bases not matched to a gene: 15. Germline V gene sequence: CDR1 MNHNS, CDR2 SASEGT. CDR3 length: 18 residues. Here the CDR3 DNA reads TGTGCCAGCAGTGAAGTTAATGGGATGGGGACTAGATCATACGAGCAGTACTTC. Translation gives CASSEVNGMGTRSYEQYF.

This chain uses TRBV6-1 with TRBJ1-2; D unresolved. This CDR3 comprises 16 residues. The V and J ends lost 0 bases and 3 bases respectively, with 14 bases between them. Germline assignment: CDR1 MNHNS and CDR2 SASEGT. The CDR3 protein is CASSEARREKDYGYTF. CDR3 in DNA: TGTGCCAGCAGTGAAGCCAGGAGGGAGAAGGACTATGGCTACACCTTC.

Only a few counts were recorded for this clone. The CDR3: CASSPGLAGGVQETQYF. CDR3 bases: TGTGCCAGCAGTCCGGGACTAGCGGGGGGCGTCCAAGAGACCCAGTACTTC. The chain joins TRBV27 to TRBJ2-5; 15 bases map to TRBD2. V shed 5 bases and J 1 base; nucleotides not matched to a gene: 5. The length of the CDR3 is 17 residues. Germline V gene data show CDR1 as MNHEY and CDR2 as SMNVEV (reference sequence).